Below are 29 T cell receptor beta chains sequenced from a single sample in a study of regulatory T cells in long-lasting Graves disease. Sample time point: newly diagnosed GD, antithyroid drugs for less than 3 months. TCR sequences were obtained from RNA taken from PBMCs. Arm-PCR of CDR3 regions and iRepertoire HTBI primers were used to build TCR beta libraries. MiXCR, applied by TCRdb to the multiplex PCR reads, yields one record per CDR3 protein. The repertoire consists of 530,000 or so distinct CDR3 sequences, with around 16% occurring once and the leading ten covering 12%. The same specimen was also included in a second study, on T cells in Graves' hyperthyroidism and ophthalmopathy.

The sequenced sample was peripheral blood mononuclear cells (PBMCs), obtained at new diagnosis, from a patient treated with antithyroid drugs. These receptors originate from a man younger than 35 with Graves disease.

This clonotype was recorded at least ten times. The genes are TRBV11-2 and TRBJ2-7; the D gene is possibly TRBD2 (5 bases). V was cut by 7 bases and J by 11 bases, with 18 bases left in between. The CDR3 runs 12 residues. Looked up from germline, CDR1 is SGHAT and CDR2 is FQNNGV. CDR3 bases: TGTGCCAGCACCAGGACTCCTGGAAGGAAGTACTTC. This codes for CASTRTPGRKYF.

This clonotype came up many times. The V and J genes are TRBV27 and TRBJ2-7; D ambiguous. The CDR3 totals 16 residues. Trimming took 2 bases from V and 4 from J, leaving 18 bases between them. Germline assignment: CDR1 MNHEY and CDR2 SMNVEV (reference sequence). CDR3 sequence reads: CASSLNVPLAVYEQYF. CDR3 nucleotide sequence: TGTGCCAGCAGTTTAAACGTCCCGTTAGCCGTATACGAGCAGTACTTC.

In this sample, this clonotype turned up many times. As DNA, the CDR3 is TGTGCCAGCAGTTCGCCCACAGCGGATAGCTCCTACGAGCAGTACTTC. It encodes CASSSPTADSSYEQYF. The chain recombines TRBV6-5 with TRBJ2-7; tentatively, D is TRBD2 (5 bases). This CDR3 is 16 amino acids long. Trimming removed 4 bases at V and 0 bases at J, with 16 bases between. From germline, CDR1 is MNHEY and CDR2 SVGAGI.

This clonotype was found many times. The chain joins TRBV7-8 to TRBJ2-7; tentative D call: TRBD2 (5 bases). Trimming removed 1 base from V and 6 bases from J, with 7 bases in between. Germline lookup yields CDR1 SGHVS and CDR2 FQNEAQ. This CDR3 spans 12 amino acids. CDR3 residues: CASSLEAAEQYF. The CDR3 DNA sequence: TGTGCCAGCAGCTTAGAAGCGGCCGAGCAGTACTTC.

A few counts support this clonotype. The chain combines TRBV29-1 with TRBJ1-2; 8 positions match TRBD1. V shed 7 bases and J 6 bases; nucleotides not matched to a gene: 4. CDR1 and CDR2 from the germline V gene are SQVTM and ANQGSEA. This CDR3 is 11 amino acids long. CDR3 nucleotide sequence: TGCAGCGCCGTGACAGGGGATGGCTACACCTTC. As protein: CSAVTGDGYTF.

Ten or more counts support this clonotype. V and J are TRBV6-5 and TRBJ2-3, with D possibly matching TRBD1 (6 bases). Trimming pared 1 base from V and 3 bases from J, leaving 8 bases between. In germline, CDR1 is MNHEY, CDR2 SVGAGI. The length of the CDR3 is 14 residues. CDR3 sequence reads: CASSYFQGTDTQYF. The CDR3 region has the DNA TGTGCCAGCAGTTACTTCCAGGGGACAGATACGCAGTATTTT.

The genes are TRBV20-1 and TRBJ1-1; 7 nucleotides line up with TRBD1. This CDR3 has 13 amino acids. Germline values: CDR1 DFQATT, CDR2 SNEGSKA (reference sequence). Trimming cost V 1 base and J 5 bases; bases outside gene matches: 4. CDR3 nucleotide sequence: TGCAGTGCTAGAGGGGACAGATGGACTGAAGCTTTCTTT. Its translation is CSARGDRWTEAFF.

The table lists this clonotype with a few counts. The gene calls are TRBV5-1 and TRBJ1-1; D ambiguous. Germline V gives CDR1 SGHRS, CDR2 YFSETQ. The V end was cut by 4 bases, the J end by 1 base, with 11 bases between. The CDR3 runs 14 residues. The chain's CDR3 is CASSPSGRNTEAFF. Here the CDR3 DNA reads TGCGCCAGCAGCCCTTCGGGCAGGAACACTGAAGCTTTCTTT.

The genes are TRBV5-1 and TRBJ1-4; 10 positions match TRBD1. CDR3 length equals 16 residues. V shed 4 bases, J shed 4 bases, and the junction held 7 bases outside the gene matches. CDR1 is SGHRS, CDR2 YFSETQ, per germline. The CDR3 DNA sequence: TGCGCCAGCAGCCTGACAGGGGGCTGGGATAATGAAAAACTGTTTTTT. This gives the protein CASSLTGGWDNEKLFF.

There are many counts of this clonotype. The chain joins TRBV28 to TRBJ1-1; TRBD1 matches 7 bases. Germline V gives CDR1 MDHEN, CDR2 SYDVKM. This CDR3 has 15 amino acids. The V gene end was trimmed by 4 bases and the J gene end by 0 bases; junction bases not matched to a gene: 5. The CDR3 nucleotides are TGTGCCAGCAGTTCGCTGACAGGGTTGAACACTGAAGCTTTCTTT. It is translated as CASSSLTGLNTEAFF. The complete variable domain, with remaining parts taken from reference TRBV28 and TRBJ1-1, reads DVKVTQSSRYLVKRTGEKVFLECVQDMDHENMFWYRQDPGLGLRLIYFSYDVKMKEKGDIPEGYSVSREKKERFSLILESASTNQTSMYLCASSSLTGLNTEAFFGQGTRLTVV.

V usage is TRBV3-1 and J usage is TRBJ2-7; no clear D. The length of the CDR3 is 16 residues. Germline V gene lookup returns CDR1 LGHDT and CDR2 YNNKEL (reference sequence). With 1 base removed from V and 3 bases from J, the gap between germline ends came to 16 bases. The CDR3 DNA follows: TGTGCCAGCAGCCAAGGCGGCAGTGAAATATTCTACGAGCAGTACTTC. Translating it yields CASSQGGSEIFYEQYF.

This clonotype has at least ten counts. The chain is built from TRBV12-3 or TRBV12-4 and TRBJ2-7, with TRBD1 matching over 7 bases. J was trimmed by 6 bases and V by 2 bases; bases with no gene match: 4. The CDR3 totals 13 residues. The CDR3 coding sequence is TGTGCCAGCAGTTTATCCGACAGGGCCGAGCAGTACTTC. It encodes CASSLSDRAEQYF.

This clonotype was observed a handful of times. The genes are TRBV6-1 and TRBJ1-1, with 10 bases aligning to TRBD1. The CDR3 covers 16 residues. The germline CDR1 and CDR2 sequences are MNHNS and SASEGT. J lost 0 bases, V lost 6 bases, and 7 bases had no gene match. The CDR3 nucleotides are TGTGCCAGCAGGGAAAGACAGGGGGCAGTGAACACTGAAGCTTTCTTT. Its protein is CASRERQGAVNTEAFF.

This clonotype showed up many times. V usage is TRBV12-3 or TRBV12-4 and J usage is TRBJ2-1; D remains unclear. The CDR3 has 16 residues. The V end was cut by 3 bases, the J end by 1 base, with 13 bases between. The CDR3 protein is CASSFGRRTSYNEQFF. The CDR3 DNA follows: TGTGCCAGCAGTTTTGGCCGGCGCACTTCCTACAATGAGCAGTTCTTC.

The CDR3 protein is CSGPGGGAYNEQFF. In DNA form, the CDR3 reads TGCAGCGGACCGGGCGGGGGCGCCTACAATGAGCAGTTCTTC. The chain couples TRBV20-1 to TRBJ2-1; perhaps TRBD2 as D (7 bases). Germline lookup yields CDR1 DFQATT and CDR2 SNEGSKA (reference sequence). This CDR3 spans 14 amino acids.

This clonotype was observed a handful of times. The gene calls are TRBV9 and TRBJ2-5, with 9 bases lining up with TRBD2. CDR3 length: 17 amino acids. J was trimmed by 5 bases and V by 3 bases; bases with no gene match: 14. Germline lookup yields CDR1 SGDLS and CDR2 YYNGEE. Written as DNA, the CDR3 is TGTGCCAGCAGCGGATTAGCGGGAGACTCAATCTGGGAGACCCAGTACTTC. Translating gives CASSGLAGDSIWETQYF.

This clonotype was detected a few times. The chain has TRBV20-1 and TRBJ2-7; D perhaps matches TRBD1 (7 bases). The CDR3 sequence is 13 residues long. Germline V gene lookup returns CDR1 DFQATT and CDR2 SNEGSKA (reference sequence). Between the trimmed V and J ends, which lost 4 bases and 5 bases, there was a span of 15 bases. The CDR3 DNA is TGCAGTGCTAATGGTCAGGGGGGTAACGAGCAGTACTTC. Translated: CSANGQGGNEQYF.

This clonotype was picked up many times. V and J are TRBV11-1 and TRBJ1-1; D unclear. CDR1 and CDR2 (germline): SGHAT, FQDESV (reference sequence). The ends were cut back, 1 base at V and 3 bases at J, with 12 bases in the middle. The CDR3 covers 15 residues. CDR3 sequence (DNA): TGTGCCAGCAGCTTAGGCATGACCATGGACACTGAAGCTTTCTTT. It yields the protein CASSLGMTMDTEAFF.

This clonotype was observed at least ten times. This chain uses TRBV6-5 with TRBJ2-5, with 8 bases matching TRBD1. V was pared by 2 bases and J by 4 bases, with 6 bases of the junction left unmatched. CDR1 and CDR2 (germline): MNHEY, SVGAGI. CDR3 length: 15 amino acids. CDR3 in amino acids: CASSYGQGAGETQYF. For the CDR3, the DNA is TGTGCCAGCAGTTACGGGCAGGGGGCGGGAGAGACCCAGTACTTC.

This clonotype occurred a few times. For the CDR3, the DNA is TGCGCCAGCAGCCTCGCGACGAGCGCCTACGAGCAGTACTTC. Translated: CASSLATSAYEQYF. The chain combines TRBV4-1 with TRBJ2-7, with D hard to call. Trimming removed 4 bases at V and 2 bases at J, with 12 bases between. This CDR3 contains 14 residues. Looked up from germline, CDR1 is MGHRA and CDR2 is YSYEKL.

This clonotype was counted many times. The V and J genes are TRBV28 and TRBJ1-1; no definite D call. V was cut by 10 bases and J by 8 bases, with 5 bases left in between. This CDR3 has 8 residues. In germline, CDR1 is MDHEN, CDR2 SYDVKM. CDR3 sequence: CATGEAFF. For the CDR3, the DNA is TGTGCCACTGGGGAAGCTTTCTTT.

Ten or more counts support this clonotype. The chain carries TRBV6-1 and TRBJ2-2, with D possibly TRBD2 on 6 matching bases. CDR1 is MNHNS and CDR2 is SASEGT in the germline V gene. The CDR3 is 15 residues long. Trimming took off 6 bases at V and 5 bases at J, with 16 bases between the two ends. CDR3: CASSPGGGRTGELFF. The DNA for the CDR3 is TGTGCCAGCAGCCCCGGGGGAGGTCGGACCGGGGAGCTGTTTTTT.

V and J are TRBV10-3 and TRBJ2-7; D ambiguous. The CDR3 is 13 amino acids. From germline, CDR1 is ENHRY and CDR2 SYGVKD. Trimming cost V 6 bases and J 0 bases, with 9 bases left between them. CDR3 coding DNA: TGTGCCATCAGCCAGCCCAGCTCCTACGAGCAGTACTTC. It specifies CAISQPSSYEQYF.

This clonotype was seen many times. The rearrangement links TRBV20-1 to TRBJ2-7; TRBD1 agrees at 10 bases. V shed 6 bases, J shed 4 bases, and the junction held 3 bases outside the gene matches. The CDR3 is made up of 12 amino acids. The germline gives CDR1 DFQATT, CDR2 SNEGSKA (reference sequence). CDR3: CSAGDRGYEQYF. In DNA form, the CDR3 reads TGCAGTGCGGGGGACAGGGGTTACGAGCAGTACTTC.

Comment on this clonotype: In this CDR3 the conserved last residue, phenylalanine or tryptophan, is missing, so a read error is likely. The V and J genes are TRBV2 and TRBJ1-2; 7 bases fit TRBD1. Per the germline V gene, CDR1 is SNHLY and CDR2 is FYNNEI. The CDR3 has 12 residues. V was pared by 5 bases and J by 8 bases, with 5 bases of the junction left unmatched. CDR3 coding DNA: TGTGCCAGCAGTTTTACAGGGGACGGCTACACCTCC. This sequence encodes CASSFTGDGYTS.

This clonotype was observed at least ten times. This chain links TRBV29-1 with TRBJ2-6, with TRBD2 matching 8 bases. The CDR3 contains 16 residues. CDR1 and CDR2 from the germline V gene are SQVTM and ANQGSEA. Trimming cost V 3 bases and J 0 bases; bases outside gene matches: 4. The CDR3 DNA reads TGCAGCGTTGACGGGGGGGCCGGCTCTGGGGCCAACGTCCTGACTTTC. This translates into CSVDGGAGSGANVLTF.

This clonotype was picked up many times. This chain joins TRBV27 and TRBJ1-3; 7 bases match TRBD1. Germline CDR1 is MNHEY and CDR2 is SMNVEV (reference sequence). The CDR3 has 12 residues. The junction had 2 bases not matched to a gene; V was cut back by 8 bases and J by 4 bases. As DNA, the CDR3 is TGTGCCAGCTGGGACAGAGGAAACACCATATATTTT. Amino acids: CASWDRGNTIYF.

The V call is TRBV13, the J call TRBJ2-7, with TRBD2 matching 9 bases. Germline V gene data show CDR1 as PRHDT and CDR2 as FYEKMQ (reference sequence). The CDR3 is 16 amino acids. V trimming: 2 bases; J trimming: 7 bases; junction bases outside the gene matches: 12. CDR3 residues: CASSLSEVAGVGEQYF. In DNA, the CDR3 is TGTGCCAGCAGCTTAAGTGAGGTAGCGGGAGTAGGGGAGCAGTACTTC.

The count of this clonotype is one. Mismatch with germline at one junction end may stem from a read error. The chain has TRBV5-1 and TRBJ2-1, with 15 bases fitting TRBD2. The CDR3 sequence is 17 residues long. Germline CDR1 SGHRS, CDR2 YFSETQ. This chain's CDR3 is CASSTPGLAGGSNEQFF. The CDR3 DNA follows: TGTGCCAGCAGCACGCCGGGACTAGCGGGAGGATCAAATGAGCAGTTCTTC. Variable domain in full (rest from reference TRBV5-1 and TRBJ2-1): KAGVTQTPRYLIKTRGQQVTLSCSPISGHRSVSWYQQTPGQGLQFLFEYFSETQRNKGNFPGRFSGRQFSNSRSEMNVSTLELGDSALYLCASSTPGLAGGSNEQFFGPGTRLTVL.